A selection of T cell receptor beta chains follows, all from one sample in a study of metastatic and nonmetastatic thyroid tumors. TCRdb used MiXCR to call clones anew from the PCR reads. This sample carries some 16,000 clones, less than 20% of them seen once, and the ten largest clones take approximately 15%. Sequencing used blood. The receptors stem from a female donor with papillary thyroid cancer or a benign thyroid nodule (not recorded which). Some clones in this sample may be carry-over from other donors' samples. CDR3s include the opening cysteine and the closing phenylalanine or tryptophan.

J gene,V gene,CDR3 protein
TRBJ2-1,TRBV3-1,CASSPRGYNEQFF
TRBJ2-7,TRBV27,CASSLMGGRGQHEQYF
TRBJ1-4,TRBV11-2,CASSLGQGGWQEKLFF
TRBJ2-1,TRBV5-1,CASSPGQGSGNEQFF
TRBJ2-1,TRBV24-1,CATQLAESYNEQFF
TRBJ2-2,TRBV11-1,CASSLAQTNTGELFF
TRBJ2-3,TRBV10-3,CAISEPIGTGGTDTQYF
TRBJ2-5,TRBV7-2,CASSSSTSGGAEETQYF
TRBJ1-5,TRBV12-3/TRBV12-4,CASRQVGKPQHF
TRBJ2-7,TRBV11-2,CASSWLPRDEQYF
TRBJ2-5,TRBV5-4,CASSSRPGEGETQYF
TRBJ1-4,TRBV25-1,CASRGWRGDEKLFF
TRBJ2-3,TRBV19,CASSLTGGADTQYF
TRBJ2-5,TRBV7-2,CASSLVAGAQGKTQYF
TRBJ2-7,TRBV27,CASSLSPYEQYF
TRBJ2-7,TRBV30,CAWTGTESSYEQYF
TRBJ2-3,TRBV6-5,CASSYPSTDTQYF
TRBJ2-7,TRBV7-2,CASRAGTREQYF
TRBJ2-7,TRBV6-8,CASSYLYEQYF
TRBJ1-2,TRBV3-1,CASSQDRDRGLGGYTF
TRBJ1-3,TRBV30,CAWSAGTDGSGNTIYF
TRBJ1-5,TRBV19,CASSPLEGSKDRQPQHF
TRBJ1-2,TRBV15,CATSRDFRVYTF
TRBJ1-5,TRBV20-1,CSIAGAGNQPQHF
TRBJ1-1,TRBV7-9,CASSTQGTNTEAFF
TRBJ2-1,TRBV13,CASSLETGYNEQFF
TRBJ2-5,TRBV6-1,CASSETSGSQETQYF
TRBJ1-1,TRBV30,CAWDRRTNTEAFF
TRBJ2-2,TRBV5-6,CASSLKRLAENTGELFF
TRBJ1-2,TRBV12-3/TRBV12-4,CASSPQDRVYVYTF
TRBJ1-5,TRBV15,CATSPRGYDQPQHF
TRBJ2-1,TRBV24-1,CATRGLKPGEQFF
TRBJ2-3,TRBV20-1,CSASSAGWYTDTQYF
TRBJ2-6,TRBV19,CASSTPTGISGANVLTF
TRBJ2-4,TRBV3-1,CASSPRGSLKNIQYF
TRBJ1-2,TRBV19,CASSMRGADGYTF
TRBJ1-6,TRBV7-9,CASSGQQDSPLHF
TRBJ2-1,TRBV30,CAWTIRRREQFF
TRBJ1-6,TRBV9,CASSVGFQRTPLHF
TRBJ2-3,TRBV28,CASSIPLAGLDTQYF
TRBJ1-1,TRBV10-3,CAISKGGDTEAFF
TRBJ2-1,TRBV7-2,CASTPSATGGRGEQFF
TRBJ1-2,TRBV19,CASTYLGQTANYGYTF
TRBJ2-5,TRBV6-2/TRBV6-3,CASSSPRVETQYF
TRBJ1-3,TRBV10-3,CAISESAGQGAGNTIYF
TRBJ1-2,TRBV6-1,CASRGGGGRGYTF
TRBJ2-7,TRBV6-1,CASSPSGGFSYEQYF
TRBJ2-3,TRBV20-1,CSARDAGGQADTQYF
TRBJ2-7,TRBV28,CASASSYEQYF
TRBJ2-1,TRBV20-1,CSALTSGSVSEQFF
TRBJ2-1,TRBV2,CASTRGGLYNEQFF
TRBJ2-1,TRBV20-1,CSAQGAGEPFHEQFF
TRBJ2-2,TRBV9,CASSAVQSGSRELFF
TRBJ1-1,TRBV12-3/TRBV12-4,CASSLRGRNTEAFF
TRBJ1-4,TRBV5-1,CASKTGEGLGKLFF
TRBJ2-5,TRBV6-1,CASSEATGTGRETQYF
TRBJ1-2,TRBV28,CASYRHLYGYTF
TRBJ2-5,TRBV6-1,CASSEGIGSGETQYF
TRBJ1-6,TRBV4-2,CASSQDRGNSPLHF
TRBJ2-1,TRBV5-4,CASSVPGPRYNEQFF